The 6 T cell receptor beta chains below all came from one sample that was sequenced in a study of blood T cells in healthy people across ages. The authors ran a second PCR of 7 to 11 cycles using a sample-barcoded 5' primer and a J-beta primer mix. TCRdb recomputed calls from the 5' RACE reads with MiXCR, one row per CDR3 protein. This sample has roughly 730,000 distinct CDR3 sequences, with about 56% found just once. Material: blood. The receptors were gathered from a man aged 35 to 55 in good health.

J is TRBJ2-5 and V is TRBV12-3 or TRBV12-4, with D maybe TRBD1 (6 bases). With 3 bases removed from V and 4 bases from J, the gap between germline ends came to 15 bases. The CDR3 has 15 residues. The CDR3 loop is CASSFLQGPGETQYF. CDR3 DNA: TGTGCCAGCAGTTTCTTGCAGGGGCCGGGAGAGACCCAGTACTTC.

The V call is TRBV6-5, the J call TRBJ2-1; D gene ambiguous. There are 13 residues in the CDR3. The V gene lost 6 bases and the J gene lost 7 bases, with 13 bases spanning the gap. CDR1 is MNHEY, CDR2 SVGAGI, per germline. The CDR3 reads CASRMVLENEQFF. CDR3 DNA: TGTGCCAGCAGAATGGTTTTGGAGAATGAGCAGTTCTTC.

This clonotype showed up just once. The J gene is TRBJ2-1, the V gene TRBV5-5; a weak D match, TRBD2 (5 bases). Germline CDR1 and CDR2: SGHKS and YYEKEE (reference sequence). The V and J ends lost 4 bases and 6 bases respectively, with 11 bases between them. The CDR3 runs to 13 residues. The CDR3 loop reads CASSRGPGNEQFF. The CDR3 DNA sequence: TGTGCCAGCAGCCGGGGTCCTGGCAATGAGCAGTTCTTC.

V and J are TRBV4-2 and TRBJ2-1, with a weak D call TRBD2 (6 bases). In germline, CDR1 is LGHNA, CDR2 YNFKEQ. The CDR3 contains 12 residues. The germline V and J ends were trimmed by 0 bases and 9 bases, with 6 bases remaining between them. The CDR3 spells CASSQDGGEQFF. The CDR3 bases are TGTGCCAGCAGCCAAGACGGGGGTGAGCAGTTCTTC.

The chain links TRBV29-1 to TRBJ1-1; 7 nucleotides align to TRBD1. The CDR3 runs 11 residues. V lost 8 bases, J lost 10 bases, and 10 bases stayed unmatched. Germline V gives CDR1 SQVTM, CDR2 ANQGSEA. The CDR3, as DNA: TGCAGCACCCAGGGGGAGGCCGTAGCTTTCTTT. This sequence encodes CSTQGEAVAFF. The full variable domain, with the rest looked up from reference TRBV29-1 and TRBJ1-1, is SAVISQKPSRDICQRGTSLTIQCQVDSQVTMMFWYRQQPGQSLTLIATANQGSEATYESGFVIDKFPISRPNLTFSTLTVSNMSPEDSSIYLCSTQGEAVAFFGQGTRLTVV.

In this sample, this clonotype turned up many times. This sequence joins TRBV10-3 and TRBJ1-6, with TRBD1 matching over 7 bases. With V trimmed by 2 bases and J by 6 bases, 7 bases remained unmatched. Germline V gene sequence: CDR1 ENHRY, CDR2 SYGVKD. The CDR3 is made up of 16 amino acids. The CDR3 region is CAISEDRGQLNSPLHF. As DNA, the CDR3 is TGTGCCATCAGTGAGGATCGGGGACAGCTTAATTCACCCCTCCACTTT.